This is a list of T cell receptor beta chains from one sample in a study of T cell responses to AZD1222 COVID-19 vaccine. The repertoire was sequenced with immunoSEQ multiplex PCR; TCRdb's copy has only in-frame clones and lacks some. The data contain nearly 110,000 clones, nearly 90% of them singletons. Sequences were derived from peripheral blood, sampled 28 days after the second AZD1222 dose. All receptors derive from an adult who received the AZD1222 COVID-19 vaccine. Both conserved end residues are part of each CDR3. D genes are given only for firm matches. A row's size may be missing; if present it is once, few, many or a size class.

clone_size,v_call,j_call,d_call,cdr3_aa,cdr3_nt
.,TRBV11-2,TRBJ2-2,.,CASSSQTASLFSGELFF,TGTGCCAGCAGCTCCCAGACAGCATCCTTGTTTTCCGGGGAGCTGTTTTTT
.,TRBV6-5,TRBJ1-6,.,CASSLTGFDSPLHF,TGTGCCAGCAGCTTAACAGGGTTTGATTCACCCCTCCACTTT
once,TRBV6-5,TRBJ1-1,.,CASSYSIVDDARAFF,TGTGCCAGCAGTTACTCGATCGTCGACGACGCAAGGGCTTTCTTT
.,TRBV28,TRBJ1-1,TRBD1,CASSSPGQEPSTEAFF,TGTGCCAGCAGCTCTCCGGGACAGGAACCTTCCACTGAAGCTTTCTTT
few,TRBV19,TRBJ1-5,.,CASTLPGDGNNQPQHF,TGTGCCAGTACCCTCCCAGGCGACGGAAACAATCAGCCCCAGCATTTT
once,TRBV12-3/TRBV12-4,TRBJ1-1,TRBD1,CASSRQGAEAFF,TGTGCCAGCAGTCGACAGGGGGCTGAAGCTTTCTTT
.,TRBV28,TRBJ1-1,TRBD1,CASTGQGVEAFF,TGTGCCAGCACTGGACAGGGCGTAGAAGCTTTCTTT
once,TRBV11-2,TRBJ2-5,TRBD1,CASSLITGGRGSQYF,TGTGCCAGCAGCTTAATCACAGGGGGCCGGGGTTCCCAGTACTTC
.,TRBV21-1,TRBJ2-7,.,CASSEGQGSGSYEQYF,TGTGCCAGCAGCGAGGGACAGGGGAGCGGGTCCTACGAGCAGTACTTC
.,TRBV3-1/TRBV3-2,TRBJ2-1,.,CASSSPEGGDNNEQFF,TGTGCCAGCAGTTCCCCCGAGGGAGGCGACAACAATGAGCAGTTCTTC
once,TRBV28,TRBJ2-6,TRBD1,CASQGQESSGANVLTF,TGTGCCAGCCAGGGACAGGAGAGCTCTGGGGCCAACGTCCTGACTTTC
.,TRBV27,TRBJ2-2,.,CASSLSLTSILAGELFF,TGTGCCAGCAGTTTATCGTTGACTAGTATCCTTGCCGGGGAGCTGTTTTTT
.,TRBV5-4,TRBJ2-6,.,CASSFLGGGSGANVLTF,TGTGCCAGCAGCTTCCTAGGGGGAGGGTCTGGGGCCAACGTCCTGACTTTC
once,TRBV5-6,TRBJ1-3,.,CASSLAGRTSGNTIYF,TGTGCCAGCAGCTTGGCGGGCAGGACTTCTGGAAACACCATATATTTT
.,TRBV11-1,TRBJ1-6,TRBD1,CASSKMDRDFGSPLHF,TGTGCCAGCAGCAAGATGGACAGGGATTTTGGTTCACCCCTCCACTTT
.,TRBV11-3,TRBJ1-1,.,CASSLGSDTEAFF,TGTGCCAGCAGCTTAGGGTCGGACACTGAAGCTTTCTTT
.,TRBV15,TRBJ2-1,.,CATSRAGDSGTYNEQFF,TGTGCCACCAGCAGAGCTGGTGACTCGGGGACCTACAATGAGCAGTTCTTC
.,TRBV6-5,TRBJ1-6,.,CASSPGGVANSPLHF,TGTGCCAGCAGCCCGGGGGGGGTGGCGAATTCACCCCTCCACTTT
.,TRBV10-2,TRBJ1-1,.,CASSNPGGTEAFF,TGCGCCAGCAGTAACCCGGGGGGAACTGAAGCTTTCTTT
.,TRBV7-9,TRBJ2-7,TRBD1,CASSLGRQGPVEQYF,TGTGCCAGCAGCTTAGGCCGACAGGGTCCGGTCGAGCAGTACTTC
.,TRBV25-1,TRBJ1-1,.,CASSDGGRGAFF,TGTGCCAGCAGTGATGGAGGACGAGGGGCTTTCTTT
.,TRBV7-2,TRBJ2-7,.,CASSARLGSYEQYF,TGTGCCAGCAGCGCTCGACTAGGCTCCTACGAGCAGTACTTC
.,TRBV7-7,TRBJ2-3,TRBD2,CASSLEPTMSGGDRDTQYF,TGTGCTAGCAGCTTAGAGCCGACTATGAGCGGGGGGGACAGAGATACGCAGTATTTT
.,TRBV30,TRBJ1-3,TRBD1,CAWTKPGQAAGNTIYF,TGTGCCTGGACAAAACCGGGACAGGCTGCTGGAAACACCATATATTTT
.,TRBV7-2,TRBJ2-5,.,CASSSARYQETQYF,TGTGCCAGCAGCTCAGCCCGTTACCAAGAGACCCAGTACTTC